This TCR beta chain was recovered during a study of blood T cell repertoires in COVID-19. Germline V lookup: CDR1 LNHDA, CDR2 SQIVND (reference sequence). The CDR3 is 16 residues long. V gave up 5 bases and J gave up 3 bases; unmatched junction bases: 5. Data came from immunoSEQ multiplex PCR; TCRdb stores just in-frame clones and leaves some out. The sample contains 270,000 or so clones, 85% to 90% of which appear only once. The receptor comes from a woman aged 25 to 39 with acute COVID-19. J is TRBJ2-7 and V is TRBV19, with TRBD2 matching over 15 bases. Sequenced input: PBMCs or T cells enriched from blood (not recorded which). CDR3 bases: TGTGCCAGTAGTCCCCGGACTAGCGGGAGGGTCTACGAGCAGTACTTC. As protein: CASSPRTSGRVYEQYF.